This T cell receptor beta chain was obtained from a study of T cells in Graves' hyperthyroidism and ophthalmopathy. Study-wide context: Upon initial diagnosis and before any treatment, peripheral blood was collected.

Study-wide results and limits: A model using 13 V-J features told ophthalmopathy apart from stable hyperthyroidism.

On the basis of clinical symptoms, serum thyroxine and TRAb, thyroid ultrasound and orbital computed tomography, diagnoses were made. With regard to this clonotype: Its specificity is not known.

V lost 1 base and J lost 0, with 8 bases in between. CDR1 is LGHNT and CDR2 is FRNRAP in the germline V gene. The CDR3 is 15 amino acids. Amplified regions were TCR beta CDR3 sequences from RNA transcripts. With the HTBI primer set, the TCR CDR3 went through a first round of RT-PCR. From the multiplex PCR reads, TCRdb called clonotypes with MiXCR, one entry per CDR3 protein. Of 450,000 to 650,000 distinct CDR3 sequences detected, 15% to 20% appear once; the ten largest clones hold 17%. The chain combines TRBV12-5 with TRBJ2-3; the D is unclear. This sequence originates from a woman aged 18-30 years with Graves' ophthalmopathy. The specimen sequenced was blood. CDR3 protein: CASGLGGTSTDTQYF. CDR3 in DNA: TGTGCTAGTGGTTTGGGCGGAACTAGCACAGATACGCAGTATTTT.